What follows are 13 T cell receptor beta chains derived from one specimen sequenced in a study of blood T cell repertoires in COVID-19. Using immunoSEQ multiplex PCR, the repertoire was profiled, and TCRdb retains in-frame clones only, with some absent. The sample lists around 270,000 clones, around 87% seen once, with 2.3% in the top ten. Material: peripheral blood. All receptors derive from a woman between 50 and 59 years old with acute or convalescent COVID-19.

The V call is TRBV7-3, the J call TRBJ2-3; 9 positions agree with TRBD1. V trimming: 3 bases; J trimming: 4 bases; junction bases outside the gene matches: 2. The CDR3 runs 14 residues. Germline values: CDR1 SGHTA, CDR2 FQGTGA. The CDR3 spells CASSFTGGADTQYF. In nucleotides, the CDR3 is TGTGCCAGCAGCTTCACAGGGGGCGCAGATACGCAGTATTTT.

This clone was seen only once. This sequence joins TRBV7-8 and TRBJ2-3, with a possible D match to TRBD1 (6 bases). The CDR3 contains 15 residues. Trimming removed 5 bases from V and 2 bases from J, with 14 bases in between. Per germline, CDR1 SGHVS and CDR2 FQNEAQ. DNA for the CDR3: TGTGCCAGCAGCCCCGGGACAACCTCCACAGATACGCAGTATTTT. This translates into CASSPGTTSTDTQYF.

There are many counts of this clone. This chain's CDR3 is CASSLGRGGPAGGYTF. The CDR3 DNA sequence: TGTGCCAGCAGCCTCGGAAGAGGGGGTCCGGCCGGAGGCTACACCTTC. The chain links TRBV7-2 to TRBJ1-2; D may be TRBD1 (6 bases). From germline, CDR1 is SGHTA and CDR2 FQGNSA. The CDR3 is 16 amino acids. Trimming left V 5 bases short and J 8 bases short, with 24 bases between.

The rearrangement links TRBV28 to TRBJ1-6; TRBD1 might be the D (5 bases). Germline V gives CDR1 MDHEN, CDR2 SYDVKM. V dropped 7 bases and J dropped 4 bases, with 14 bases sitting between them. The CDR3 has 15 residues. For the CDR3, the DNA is TGTGCCAGCATGGAGTGGGGCACGTATAATTCACCCCTCCACTTT. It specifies CASMEWGTYNSPLHF.

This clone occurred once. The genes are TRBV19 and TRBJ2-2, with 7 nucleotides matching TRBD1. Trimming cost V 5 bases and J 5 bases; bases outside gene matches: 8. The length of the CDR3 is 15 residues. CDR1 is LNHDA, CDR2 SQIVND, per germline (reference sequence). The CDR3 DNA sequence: TGTGCCAGTAGTCCGCGACAGGGTAGGACCGGGGAGCTGTTTTTT. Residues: CASSPRQGRTGELFF.

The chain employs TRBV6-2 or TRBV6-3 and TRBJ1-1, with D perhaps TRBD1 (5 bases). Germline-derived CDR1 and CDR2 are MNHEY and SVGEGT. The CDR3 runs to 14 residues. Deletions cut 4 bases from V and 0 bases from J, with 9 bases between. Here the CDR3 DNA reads TGTGCCAGCAGTTGGCGACAGTTGAACACTGAAGCTTTCTTT. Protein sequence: CASSWRQLNTEAFF.

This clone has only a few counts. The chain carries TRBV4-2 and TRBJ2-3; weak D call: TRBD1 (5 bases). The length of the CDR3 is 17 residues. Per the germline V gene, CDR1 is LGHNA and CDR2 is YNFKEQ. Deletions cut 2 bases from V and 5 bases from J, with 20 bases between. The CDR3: CASSQPIRGGGGDTQYF. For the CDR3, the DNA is TGTGCCAGCAGCCAACCCATTAGGGGTGGCGGTGGAGATACGCAGTATTTT.

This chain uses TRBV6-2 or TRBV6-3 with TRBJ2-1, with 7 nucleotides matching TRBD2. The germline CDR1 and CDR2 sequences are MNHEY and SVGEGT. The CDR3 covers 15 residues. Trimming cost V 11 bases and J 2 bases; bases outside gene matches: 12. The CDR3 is CAASLGGTPYNEQFF. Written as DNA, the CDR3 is TGTGCCGCCAGTTTGGGGGGGACGCCCTACAATGAGCAGTTCTTC.

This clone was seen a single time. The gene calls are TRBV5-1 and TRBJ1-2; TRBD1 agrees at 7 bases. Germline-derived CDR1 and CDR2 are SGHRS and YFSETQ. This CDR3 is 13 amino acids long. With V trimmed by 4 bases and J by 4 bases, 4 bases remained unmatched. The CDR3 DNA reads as TGCGCCAGCAGCCGGGACAGTCGCTATGGCTACACCTTC. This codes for CASSRDSRYGYTF.

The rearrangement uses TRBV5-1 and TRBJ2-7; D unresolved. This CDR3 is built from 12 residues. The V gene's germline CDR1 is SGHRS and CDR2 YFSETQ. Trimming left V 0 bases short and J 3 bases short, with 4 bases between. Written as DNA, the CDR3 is TGCGCCAGCAGCTTGGACAACTACGAGCAGTACTTC. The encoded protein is CASSLDNYEQYF.

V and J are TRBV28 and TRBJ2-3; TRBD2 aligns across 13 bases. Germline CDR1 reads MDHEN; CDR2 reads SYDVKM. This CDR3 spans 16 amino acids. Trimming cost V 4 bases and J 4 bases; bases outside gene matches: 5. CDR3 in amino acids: CASSSRTSGSADTQYF. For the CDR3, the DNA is TGTGCCAGCAGTTCACGGACTAGCGGGAGCGCAGATACGCAGTATTTT.

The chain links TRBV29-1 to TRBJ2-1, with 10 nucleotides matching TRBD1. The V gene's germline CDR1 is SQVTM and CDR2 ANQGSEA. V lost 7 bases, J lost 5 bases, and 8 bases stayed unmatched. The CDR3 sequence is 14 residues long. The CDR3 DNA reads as TGCAGCGCGTACGCCGGGACAGGGGACAATGAGCAGTTCTTC. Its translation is CSAYAGTGDNEQFF.

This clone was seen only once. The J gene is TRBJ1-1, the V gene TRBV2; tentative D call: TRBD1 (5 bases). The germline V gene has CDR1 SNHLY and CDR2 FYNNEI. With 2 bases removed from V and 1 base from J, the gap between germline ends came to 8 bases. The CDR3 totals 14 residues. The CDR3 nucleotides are TGTGCCAGCAGTGAACAGGGTCAGAACACTGAAGCTTTCTTT. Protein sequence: CASSEQGQNTEAFF.